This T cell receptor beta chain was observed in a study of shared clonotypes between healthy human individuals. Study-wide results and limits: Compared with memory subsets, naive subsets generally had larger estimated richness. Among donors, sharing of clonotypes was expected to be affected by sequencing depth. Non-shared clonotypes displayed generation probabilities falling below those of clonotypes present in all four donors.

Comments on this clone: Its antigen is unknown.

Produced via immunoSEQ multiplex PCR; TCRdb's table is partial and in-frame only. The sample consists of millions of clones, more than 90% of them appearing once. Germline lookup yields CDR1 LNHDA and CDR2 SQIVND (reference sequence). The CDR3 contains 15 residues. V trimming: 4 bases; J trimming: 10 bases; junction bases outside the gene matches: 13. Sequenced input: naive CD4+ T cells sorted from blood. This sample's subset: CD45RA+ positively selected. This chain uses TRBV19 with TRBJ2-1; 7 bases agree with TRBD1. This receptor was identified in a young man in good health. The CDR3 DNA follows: TGTGCCAGTAGTACGGACAGGTCCTGGGGTGTAGAGCAGTTCTTC. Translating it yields CASSTDRSWGVEQFF.